Listed below are T cell receptor beta chains from one sample, sequenced in a study of cytomegalovirus exposure and HLA in healthy donors. TCRdb's copy holds only in-frame clones and misses some; the assay was immunoSEQ multiplex PCR. Among over 50,000 clones, around 89% were seen once, and the ten largest hold roughly 1.6%. Sequenced input: PBMCs. All receptors derive from a man aged 25-45 years in good health and CMV-seropositive. Both conserved end residues are part of each CDR3. The D gene is left open where the match is weak. Size is omitted from some rows. Given values are once, few, many or a class for expanded clones.

J: TRBJ2-1; D: NA; size: NA; V: TRBV5-1; DNA: TGCGCCAGCAGCTTCTGGACTAACAACAATGAGCAGTTCTTC; CDR3: CASSFWTNNNEQFF
J: TRBJ1-6; D: NA; size: NA; V: TRBV5-1; DNA: TGCGCCAGCAGCTTGTCGACAGCTCAAAATTCACCCCTCCACTTT; CDR3: CASSLSTAQNSPLHF
J: TRBJ2-7; D: NA; size: NA; V: TRBV29-1; DNA: TGCAGCGTCGCCCAGTGGGCAGGGAATTACTACGAGCAGTACTTC; CDR3: CSVAQWAGNYYEQYF
J: TRBJ2-5; D: TRBD2; size: NA; V: TRBV14; DNA: TGTGCCAGCAGCCAAGGATGGCTAGCGGGAGAGGGAGAGACCCAGTACTTC; CDR3: CASSQGWLAGEGETQYF
J: TRBJ2-7; D: TRBD1; size: NA; V: TRBV11-2; DNA: TGTGCCAGCAGCCCCAGACAGGGGACCTACTACGAGCAGTACTTC; CDR3: CASSPRQGTYYEQYF
J: TRBJ2-7; D: TRBD1; size: few; V: TRBV25-1; DNA: TGTGCCAGCAGTGAATCAGGGGGCACCTACGAGCAGTACTTC; CDR3: CASSESGGTYEQYF
J: TRBJ2-1; D: NA; size: few; V: TRBV23-1; DNA: TGCGCCAGCAGTCAAGAGAAGCAGACTAGATTAAACTCACTGTTTTACAATGAGCAGTTCTTC; CDR3: CASSQEKQTRLNSLFYNEQFF
J: TRBJ2-7; D: NA; size: NA; V: TRBV11-2; DNA: TGTGCCAGCAGCTTCGGGCAGGGCTACGAGCAGTACTTC; CDR3: CASSFGQGYEQYF
J: TRBJ2-1; D: NA; size: once; V: TRBV9; DNA: TGTGCCAGCAGCGTAGTAGGGAGCTCCTACAATGAGCAGTTCTTC; CDR3: CASSVVGSSYNEQFF
J: TRBJ1-1; D: NA; size: NA; V: TRBV7-9; DNA: TGTTCCAGCAGCCTGCTAGTTACTGAAGCTTTCTTT; CDR3: CSSSLLVTEAFF
J: TRBJ1-2; D: NA; size: NA; V: TRBV28; DNA: TGTGCCAGCAGTTTAATCAAGGGGCGATACTATGGCTACACCTTC; CDR3: CASSLIKGRYYGYTF
J: TRBJ2-7; D: TRBD1; size: NA; V: TRBV4-2; DNA: TGTGCCAGCAGCTTGCGGGGACAGGTAGACGAGCAGTACTTC; CDR3: CASSLRGQVDEQYF
J: TRBJ1-5; D: NA; size: NA; V: TRBV2; DNA: TGTGCCAGCAGTGAGGGCTACAATCAGCCCCAGCATTTT; CDR3: CASSEGYNQPQHF
J: TRBJ2-2; D: NA; size: NA; V: TRBV27; DNA: TGTGCCAGCAGTTTATCTGTGGGGGAGGACACCGGGGAGCTGTTTTTT; CDR3: CASSLSVGEDTGELFF
J: TRBJ1-2; D: NA; size: NA; V: TRBV28; DNA: TGTGCCAGCAGTTACGGGATTAACTATGGCTACACCTTC; CDR3: CASSYGINYGYTF
J: TRBJ2-5; D: NA; size: NA; V: TRBV14; DNA: TGTGCCAGCAGCCTGTCAAACAGGGCGAAGACCCAGTACTTC; CDR3: CASSLSNRAKTQYF
J: TRBJ1-3; D: TRBD1; size: NA; V: TRBV6-5; DNA: TGTGCCAGCAGTTACTCGAACAGGGGCTCTGGAAACACCATATATTTT; CDR3: CASSYSNRGSGNTIYF
J: TRBJ2-2; D: NA; size: NA; V: TRBV11-3; DNA: TGTGCCAGCAGCCCTCTTAAAAACACCGGGGAGCTGTTTTTT; CDR3: CASSPLKNTGELFF
J: TRBJ2-1; D: TRBD1; size: NA; V: TRBV6-6; DNA: TGTGCCAGCAGACCCGAGACAGGGGTAGTAAATGAGCAGTTCTTC; CDR3: CASRPETGVVNEQFF
J: TRBJ2-1; D: TRBD2; size: NA; V: TRBV6-5; DNA: TGTGCCAGCAGTTTTGGGACTAGCGGGTCCTACAATGAGCAGTTCTTC; CDR3: CASSFGTSGSYNEQFF
J: TRBJ2-6; D: NA; size: NA; V: TRBV11-2; DNA: TGTGCCAGCAGCTCCAGACAGTCCGGGGCCAACGTCCTGACTTTC; CDR3: CASSSRQSGANVLTF
J: TRBJ1-1; D: NA; size: NA; V: TRBV7-6; DNA: TGTGCCAGCAGCTTAGCTCAGGGGCCGAACACTGAAGCTTTCTTT; CDR3: CASSLAQGPNTEAFF
J: TRBJ2-2; D: TRBD1; size: once; V: TRBV4-3; DNA: TGCGCCAGCAGCCAAGTGACAGGGCCGATAGGTGCCGGGGAGCTGTTTTTT; CDR3: CASSQVTGPIGAGELFF
J: TRBJ2-7; D: TRBD2; size: NA; V: TRBV19; DNA: TGTGCCAGTAGTCCTTCGGGGAGGGCGTACGAGCAGTACTTC; CDR3: CASSPSGRAYEQYF
J: TRBJ2-2; D: NA; size: NA; V: TRBV7-9; DNA: TGTGCCAGCAGCCGGGACTCCCCCCTTACCGGGGAGCTGTTTTTT; CDR3: CASSRDSPLTGELFF
J: TRBJ1-5; D: NA; size: NA; V: TRBV6-1; DNA: TGTGCCAGCAGGGACGGGGGTTTGGAGCCCCAGCATTTT; CDR3: CASRDGGLEPQHF
J: TRBJ2-1; D: TRBD2; size: once; V: TRBV4-1; DNA: TGCGCCAGCACCCCTCGCGGGGGGGCGAGATACAATGAGCAGTTCTTC; CDR3: CASTPRGGARYNEQFF
J: TRBJ1-5; D: NA; size: NA; V: TRBV6-1; DNA: TGTGCCAGCAGTACATATAGCAATCAGCCCCAGCATTTT; CDR3: CASSTYSNQPQHF
J: TRBJ1-4; D: TRBD1; size: NA; V: TRBV6-5; DNA: TGTGCCAGCAGTTCCGACAGGGCCGGTAATGAAAAACTGTTTTTT; CDR3: CASSSDRAGNEKLFF
J: TRBJ1-6; D: TRBD1; size: NA; V: TRBV18; DNA: TGTGCCAGCTCACTTGGGACAGGGGGCGACTCACCCCTCCACTTT; CDR3: CASSLGTGGDSPLHF
J: TRBJ2-5; D: TRBD1; size: NA; V: TRBV5-1; DNA: TGCGCCAGCAGCGTCGGGACAGGCCGCGAGACCCAGTACTTC; CDR3: CASSVGTGRETQYF
J: TRBJ1-2; D: TRBD1; size: NA; V: TRBV7-2; DNA: TGTGCCAGCAGCTTGGACAGGGTGAACAGCCATGGCTACACCTTC; CDR3: CASSLDRVNSHGYTF
J: TRBJ1-5; D: TRBD1; size: NA; V: TRBV6-1; DNA: TGTGCCAGCGGCAAGGGGGCGGGCAATCAGCCCCAGCATTTT; CDR3: CASGKGAGNQPQHF
J: TRBJ2-5; D: TRBD2; size: NA; V: TRBV5-4; DNA: TGTGCCAGCAGCTTGAATAGCGGGAGTGGAGAGACCCAGTACTTC; CDR3: CASSLNSGSGETQYF
J: TRBJ1-1; D: TRBD1; size: NA; V: TRBV6-5; DNA: TGTGCCAGCAGTTTAACAGGGGGTGAGACTGAAGCTTTCTTT; CDR3: CASSLTGGETEAFF
J: TRBJ2-1; D: NA; size: NA; V: TRBV7-2; DNA: TGTGCCAGCAGCTTTGACGGGGGTTACAATGAGCAGTTCTTC; CDR3: CASSFDGGYNEQFF
J: TRBJ1-1; D: TRBD1; size: NA; V: TRBV6-5; DNA: TGTGCCAGCAGTTACGGACAGGGGAACACTGAAGCTTTCTTT; CDR3: CASSYGQGNTEAFF
J: TRBJ2-1; D: TRBD1; size: NA; V: TRBV6-6; DNA: TGTGCCAGCAGCCGGGACAGGGGGCACAATGAGCAGTTCTTC; CDR3: CASSRDRGHNEQFF
J: TRBJ2-1; D: TRBD2; size: NA; V: TRBV2; DNA: TGTGCCAGCAGATGGGGGGGGGAGTCCTACAATGAGCAGTTCTTC; CDR3: CASRWGGESYNEQFF
J: TRBJ2-1; D: NA; size: NA; V: TRBV11-3; DNA: TGTGCCAGCAGCCCCTCGCGGGGAGGTAATGAGCAGTTCTTC; CDR3: CASSPSRGGNEQFF
J: TRBJ2-1; D: NA; size: few; V: TRBV19; DNA: TGTGCCAGTAGTTCCCAGGCGCTCAATGAGCAGTTCTTC; CDR3: CASSSQALNEQFF
J: TRBJ2-2; D: TRBD2; size: NA; V: TRBV6-1; DNA: TGTGCCAGCAGTCCCGGGACTAATGCCGGGGAGCTGTTTTTT; CDR3: CASSPGTNAGELFF
J: TRBJ1-2; D: TRBD1; size: NA; V: TRBV9; DNA: TGTGCCAGCAGCGTAGTCGTATTGGGGACAGGGAAGGCTGGCTACACCTTC; CDR3: CASSVVVLGTGKAGYTF
J: TRBJ2-1; D: TRBD2; size: NA; V: TRBV7-3; DNA: TGTGCCAGCAGCTTATCTCCTAGCGGGATATCTGGCAATGAGCAGTTCTTC; CDR3: CASSLSPSGISGNEQFF
J: TRBJ2-7; D: TRBD1; size: NA; V: TRBV11-2; DNA: TGTGCCAGCAGTCGTGACAGGGCTGTTTACGAGCAGTACTTC; CDR3: CASSRDRAVYEQYF
J: TRBJ1-4; D: NA; size: NA; V: TRBV5-1; DNA: TGCGCCAGCAGCTTGGTTCAGGGTGGAGAAAAACTGTTTTTT; CDR3: CASSLVQGGEKLFF
J: TRBJ2-3; D: NA; size: NA; V: TRBV9; DNA: TGTGCCAGCAGCGCACAGGGGGGGTTTACAGATACGCAGTATTTT; CDR3: CASSAQGGFTDTQYF
J: TRBJ1-6; D: NA; size: NA; V: TRBV6-6; DNA: TGTGCCAGCAGTTACTCGAGCCAGGGTAATTCACCCCTCCACTTT; CDR3: CASSYSSQGNSPLHF
J: TRBJ1-6; D: NA; size: once; V: TRBV9; DNA: TGTGCCAGCAGCGTAGAAGGGGGTTCACCCCTCCACTTT; CDR3: CASSVEGGSPLHF
J: TRBJ2-2; D: NA; size: NA; V: TRBV10-1; DNA: TGCGCCAGCAGTTGGGGGCTGACAGGAACGAACACCGGGGAGCTGTTTTTT; CDR3: CASSWGLTGTNTGELFF
J: TRBJ1-2; D: NA; size: once; V: TRBV7-7; DNA: TGTGCTAGCAGCCCCCTAATACTGATGGGAGCGGCCCATGGCTACACCTTC; CDR3: CASSPLILMGAAHGYTF
J: TRBJ1-5; D: TRBD1; size: NA; V: TRBV25-1; DNA: TGTGCCAGCGGCGGACAGGGCCTAAATCAGCCCCAGCATTTT; CDR3: CASGGQGLNQPQHF
J: TRBJ2-3; D: TRBD1; size: NA; V: TRBV6-1; DNA: TGTGCCAGCGCGGACAGGGGCACTACAGATACGCAGTATTTT; CDR3: CASADRGTTDTQYF
J: TRBJ2-1; D: NA; size: NA; V: TRBV9; DNA: TGTGCCAGCAGCGTACCAGACAGCAACCCCTACAATGAGCAGTTCTTC; CDR3: CASSVPDSNPYNEQFF
J: TRBJ1-2; D: NA; size: once; V: TRBV11-2; DNA: TGTGCCAGCAGCTCCGGACGGGACAACGCCTATGGCTACACCTTC; CDR3: CASSSGRDNAYGYTF
J: TRBJ2-1; D: TRBD2; size: NA; V: TRBV7-2; DNA: TGTGCCAGCAGCTTAGCTAGCGGGAGGGCTAATGAGCAGTTCTTC; CDR3: CASSLASGRANEQFF
J: TRBJ2-1; D: NA; size: NA; V: TRBV7-9; DNA: TGTTCCAGCAGCTTTCTGTCGGAGGAGCAGTTCTTC; CDR3: CSSSFLSEEQFF
J: TRBJ2-1; D: NA; size: NA; V: TRBV7-7; DNA: TGTGCTAGCAGCCCGACCCTAGTCAATGAGCAGTTCTTC; CDR3: CASSPTLVNEQFF
J: TRBJ1-2; D: NA; size: once; V: TRBV11-2; DNA: TGTGCCAGCAGCTTAGATCCGGGGGACTATGGCTACACCTTC; CDR3: CASSLDPGDYGYTF